These 5 T cell receptor beta chains originate from one sample sequenced in a study of OX40 agonist ivuxolimab in advanced cancers. Assay used: immunoSEQ multiplex PCR; TCRdb lists only in-frame clones, some missing. The sample yields roughly 61,000 clones, nearly 90% seen once. The starting material was CD4+ or CD8+ T cells sorted from blood, obtained in a trial of the OX40 agonist ivuxolimab. The receptors derive from an adult with an advanced solid tumor such as melanoma, head and neck, liver or kidney cancer.

The chain has TRBV27 and TRBJ1-4; D might be TRBD1 (6 bases). Germline V gene data show CDR1 as MNHEY and CDR2 as SMNVEV (reference sequence). The CDR3 loop spans 16 amino acids. Trimming pared 5 bases from V and 2 bases from J, leaving 15 bases between. DNA for the CDR3: TGTGCCAGCAGTCCAGCTCACCAGGGGACTAATGAAAAACTGTTTTTT. Residues: CASSPAHQGTNEKLFF.

J is TRBJ2-3 and V is TRBV5-1, with 8 bases aligning to TRBD2. Unmatched junction bases numbered 3, after V lost 0 bases and J lost 0 bases. The CDR3 has 16 amino acids. CDR1 and CDR2 (germline): SGHRS, YFSETQ. The CDR3 sequence: CASSLGVAGSTDTQYF. The CDR3, as DNA: TGCGCCAGCAGCTTGGGGGTAGCGGGAAGCACAGATACGCAGTATTTT.

The rearrangement uses TRBV5-1 and TRBJ1-1; 7 bases line up with TRBD1. CDR1 is SGHRS, CDR2 YFSETQ, per germline. V gave up 4 bases and J gave up 1 base; unmatched junction bases: 7. CDR3 length: 15 residues. This CDR3 reads CASSPRQGSNTEAFF. For the CDR3, the DNA is TGCGCCAGCAGCCCCAGACAGGGCTCGAACACTGAAGCTTTCTTT. The whole variable domain, remainder taken from reference TRBV5-1 and TRBJ1-1, is KAGVTQTPRYLIKTRGQQVTLSCSPISGHRSVSWYQQTPGQGLQFLFEYFSETQRNKGNFPGRFSGRQFSNSRSEMNVSTLELGDSALYLCASSPRQGSNTEAFFGQGTRLTVV.

CDR3 protein: CASSLSLQKQGGYTF. The CDR3 DNA is TGTGCCAGCAGCTTGTCCCTTCAGAAACAGGGAGGCTACACCTTC. The J gene is TRBJ1-2, the V gene TRBV7-8; the D gene is possibly TRBD1 (6 bases). Looked up from germline, CDR1 is SGHVS and CDR2 is FQNEAQ. Trimming took 3 bases from V and 8 from J, leaving 19 bases between them. This CDR3 has 15 amino acids.

This chain connects TRBV12-1 to TRBJ1-4. TRBV12-1 corresponds to a pseudogene. The CDR3 spans 16 residues. DNA for the CDR3: TGTGCCAGCAGCACCTGGGGGAATGCAACTAATGAAAAACTGTTTTTT. Its protein product is CASSTWGNATNEKLFF.